This TCR beta chain was captured by sequencing in a study of blood T cell repertoires in COVID-19. The wider study: Samples of COVID-19 (acute and convalescent) were obtained from the United States, Italy and Spain.

The table came from immunoSEQ multiplex PCR; TCRdb's copy has only in-frame clones and leaves some out. The sample holds some 250,000 clones, 81% seen once. While infection was still active, Seattle patients were enrolled and then followed longitudinally. The CDR3 length is 14 residues. Germline trimming cut 7 bases from V and 3 bases from J; bases unmatched to any gene: 7. Germline CDR1 and CDR2: MNHNY and SVGAGI (reference sequence). The sequencing input was peripheral blood. The V gene is TRBV6-6, the J gene TRBJ2-3, with 7 positions matching TRBD1. The receptor was isolated from a woman aged 80 or older with COVID-19, enrolled during active disease. CDR3 sequence: CASNKQGLTDTQYF. In DNA, the CDR3 is TGTGCCAGCAATAAACAGGGGTTAACAGATACGCAGTATTTT.